This T cell receptor beta chain was recovered during a study of CDR3 diversity in severe acne. This clonotype has just a few counts. TCRdb recomputed calls from the PCR reads with MiXCR, one row per CDR3 protein. The sample has about 84,000 distinct CDR3 sequences; under 60% are singletons. The receptor was isolated from a male donor in good health, without acne. Sequencing was performed on blood.

In nucleotides, the CDR3 is TGCAGCGTCAAGACAGGGAACACTGAAGCTTTCTTT. This translates into CSVKTGNTEAFF. This chain joins TRBV29-1 and TRBJ1-1, with D possibly TRBD1 on 6 matching bases. Germline CDR1 is SQVTM and CDR2 is ANQGSEA. V was pared by 6 bases and J by 1 base, with 9 bases between. The CDR3 is 12 residues long.